Below, one T cell receptor (beta chain) is given with its context. The V gene lost 3 bases and the J gene lost 5 bases, with 8 bases spanning the gap. Germline V gene lookup returns CDR1 SGHTA and CDR2 FQGTGA. The CDR3 spans 13 residues. The data were taken from a study of T cell changes during pregnancy in multiple sclerosis. The repertoire was sequenced with immunoSEQ multiplex PCR; TCRdb's copy has only in-frame clones and lacks some. This table holds 100,000 or so clones, 92% found once. This receptor was identified in a female donor with multiple sclerosis, enrolled in a pregnancy study. V gene TRBV7-3 combines with J gene TRBJ2-1; D call uncertain. The sequencing used peripheral blood, collected after pregnancy. The CDR3 here is CASSLSINNEQFF. CDR3 DNA sequence: TGTGCCAGCAGCTTGTCCATCAACAATGAGCAGTTCTTC.